This T cell receptor (beta chain) was identified during a study of Tregs in tolerant kidney transplant recipients. Background on the study: Recipients received nonmyeloablative bone marrow transplants from related graft donors, with transient mixed chimerism.

With regard to this clone: Its antigen is currently unknown.

Produced via immunoSEQ multiplex PCR; TCRdb's table is partial and in-frame only. The table has over 60,000 clones, approximately 91% seen once. Study-wide results and caveats: Activated donor B cell expansion appeared to reveal the most relevant donor-specific TCRbeta repertoire.

Unstimulated Tregs (CD4+CD25+CD127-) and CD4+CD25- non-Tregs were sorted from PBMCs. The starting material was CD4+ T cells from blood, obtained before the transplant. The sequence was collected from a human donor who received a combined kidney and bone marrow transplant.

The CDR3 region is CASSLSGGAKNIQYF. CDR3 sequence (DNA): TGTGCCAGCAGTTTGTCAGGGGGGGCCAAAAACATTCAGTACTTC. The V and J genes are TRBV28 and TRBJ2-4, with a tentative D call TRBD1 (7 bases). Germline V gene sequence: CDR1 MDHEN, CDR2 SYDVKM. The V gene lost 3 bases and the J gene lost 1 base, with 10 bases spanning the gap. This CDR3 is 15 amino acids long.